These T cell receptor beta chains were read from a single sample in a study of OX40 agonist ivuxolimab in advanced cancers. Here immunoSEQ multiplex PCR was the method, and the copy in TCRdb shows in-frame clones only, minus some. The sample yields approximately 26,000 clones, under 95% seen once. This specimen consisted of CD4+ or CD8+ T cells sorted from blood, obtained in a trial of the OX40 agonist ivuxolimab. Receptors were obtained from an adult with an advanced solid tumor such as melanoma, head and neck, liver or kidney cancer. Both conserved end residues are part of each CDR3. D genes are given only for firm matches. Expanded clones get a size class; other rows say once, few or many, or leave the size out.

size: -; J: TRBJ2-1; V: TRBV4-1; D: -; length: 16; CDR3: CASSQPGRYTYNEQFF; DNA: TGCGCCAGCAGCCAGCCGGGGCGGTACACCTACAATGAGCAGTTCTTC
size: -; J: TRBJ2-7; V: TRBV5-1; D: -; length: 15; CDR3: CASSLAGPPTYEQYF; DNA: TGCGCCAGCAGCTTGGCGGGGCCGCCAACCTACGAGCAGTACTTC
size: -; J: TRBJ1-2; V: TRBV6-5; D: TRBD1; length: 12; CDR3: CASFRGGGGYTF; DNA: TGTGCCAGCTTCAGGGGGGGCGGTGGCTACACCTTC
size: few; J: TRBJ1-5; V: TRBV7-8; D: -; length: 13; CDR3: CASSLVRNQPQHF; DNA: TGTGCCAGCAGCTTGGTCCGAAATCAGCCCCAGCATTTT
size: -; J: TRBJ2-1; V: TRBV5-6; D: -; length: 11; CDR3: CASSLADEQFF; DNA: TGTGCCAGCAGCTTGGCCGATGAGCAGTTCTTC
size: -; J: TRBJ2-7; V: TRBV14; D: -; length: 14; CDR3: CASSRQEWRYEQYF; DNA: TGTGCCAGCAGCCGGCAAGAGTGGCGTTACGAGCAGTACTTC
size: -; J: TRBJ1-2; V: TRBV19; D: -; length: 14; CDR3: CASSIGNRVDGYTF; DNA: TGTGCCAGTAGTATAGGGAACAGGGTAGATGGCTACACCTTC
size: -; J: TRBJ2-1; V: TRBV5-1; D: -; length: 14; CDR3: CASSIWQGYNEQFF; DNA: TGCGCCAGCAGTATCTGGCAGGGGTACAATGAGCAGTTCTTC
size: -; J: TRBJ2-3; V: TRBV6-5; D: -; length: 15; CDR3: CASSYVGGAADTQYF; DNA: TGTGCCAGCAGTTATGTCGGGGGCGCCGCAGATACGCAGTATTTT
size: few; J: TRBJ1-2; V: TRBV7-2; D: TRBD1; length: 16; CDR3: CASRSGGSLRGYGYTF; DNA: TGTGCCAGCAGGTCAGGGGGGTCCTTACGGGGCTATGGCTACACCTTC
size: -; J: TRBJ2-5; V: TRBV30; D: -; length: 12; CDR3: CAWSVERETQYF; DNA: TGTGCCTGGAGTGTAGAAAGAGAGACCCAGTACTTC
size: -; J: TRBJ2-1; V: TRBV10-3; D: -; length: 13; CDR3: CAISESGIGVVFF; DNA: TGTGCCATCAGTGAGTCGGGGATCGGGGTAGTCTTCTTC
size: few; J: TRBJ1-2; V: TRBV11-3; D: TRBD1; length: 15; CDR3: CASSLTGTGGAGYTF; DNA: TGTGCCAGCAGCTTAACCGGGACAGGGGGCGCTGGCTACACCTTC
size: -; J: TRBJ2-7; V: TRBV5-6; D: -; length: 14; CDR3: CASSLVTGSYEQYF; DNA: TGTGCCAGCAGCCTGGTAACAGGGTCCTACGAGCAGTACTTC
size: -; J: TRBJ2-4; V: TRBV2; D: -; length: 15; CDR3: CASSEIQIAKNIQYF; DNA: TGTGCCAGCAGTGAAATACAGATAGCCAAAAACATTCAGTACTTC
size: -; J: TRBJ1-1; V: TRBV18; D: -; length: 14; CDR3: CASSPTRENTEAFF; DNA: TGTGCCAGCTCACCAACAAGGGAGAACACTGAAGCTTTCTTT
size: -; J: TRBJ2-5; V: TRBV27; D: -; length: 17; CDR3: CASSLYPPAEDQETQYF; DNA: TGTGCCAGCAGTTTATATCCCCCAGCGGAGGACCAAGAGACCCAGTACTTC
size: -; J: TRBJ2-3; V: TRBV19; D: -; length: 13; CDR3: CASSLGGQSTQYF; DNA: TGTGCCAGTAGCCTCGGGGGGCAAAGTACGCAGTATTTT
size: -; J: TRBJ2-3; V: TRBV10-3; D: -; length: 18; CDR3: CAISESRSSGFSTDTQYF; DNA: TGTGCCATCAGTGAGTCGAGGTCGAGCGGCTTTAGCACAGATACGCAGTATTTT
size: -; J: TRBJ2-7; V: TRBV5-1; D: -; length: 15; CDR3: CASSLATGELYEQYF; DNA: TGCGCCAGCAGCTTGGCCACGGGAGAACTATACGAGCAGTACTTC
size: -; J: TRBJ2-1; V: TRBV11-3; D: -; length: 16; CDR3: CASSLEASYPYNEQFF; DNA: TGTGCCAGCAGCTTAGAGGCTAGCTATCCCTACAATGAGCAGTTCTTC
size: -; J: TRBJ1-1; V: TRBV10-3; D: TRBD1; length: 16; CDR3: CAISEPDRGGNTEAFF; DNA: TGTGCCATCAGTGAGCCGGACAGGGGGGGTAACACTGAAGCTTTCTTT
size: -; J: TRBJ2-1; V: TRBV9; D: -; length: 13; CDR3: CASSVATYTEQFF; DNA: TGTGCCAGCAGCGTAGCGACCTACACTGAGCAGTTCTTC
size: -; J: TRBJ2-1; V: TRBV15; D: TRBD1; length: 15; CDR3: CATSSRQGARDEQFF; DNA: TGTGCCACCAGCAGTAGACAGGGGGCGAGGGATGAGCAGTTCTTC
size: -; J: TRBJ1-1; V: TRBV11-1; D: TRBD1; length: 14; CDR3: CASSSQGVYTEAFF; DNA: TGTGCCAGCAGCTCACAGGGGGTTTACACTGAAGCTTTCTTT
size: -; J: TRBJ2-7; V: TRBV2; D: -; length: 12; CDR3: CASNIDLYEQYF; DNA: TGTGCCAGCAATATTGACCTCTACGAGCAGTACTTC
size: -; J: TRBJ2-2; V: TRBV27; D: -; length: 13; CDR3: CASSFFGSGELFF; DNA: TGTGCCAGCAGTTTTTTCGGGTCCGGGGAGCTGTTTTTT
size: -; J: TRBJ2-7; V: TRBV5-4; D: TRBD1; length: 13; CDR3: CASSPQGVHEQYF; DNA: TGTGCCAGCAGCCCACAGGGGGTCCACGAGCAGTACTTC
size: -; J: TRBJ2-7; V: TRBV5-1; D: -; length: 16; CDR3: CASSLRRTESSYEQYF; DNA: TGCGCCAGCAGCCTCCGCCGGACGGAGAGCTCCTACGAGCAGTACTTC
size: -; J: TRBJ1-4; V: TRBV6-6; D: TRBD1; length: 15; CDR3: CASSEPGQGEEKLFF; DNA: TGTGCCAGCAGTGAGCCGGGACAGGGGGAAGAAAAACTGTTTTTT
size: -; J: TRBJ2-7; V: TRBV10-3; D: TRBD1; length: 14; CDR3: CAISAAGTGYEQYF; DNA: TGTGCCATCAGTGCGGCCGGGACAGGCTACGAGCAGTACTTC
size: -; J: TRBJ2-1; V: TRBV4-1; D: TRBD2; length: 19; CDR3: CASSRGSGLAGARYNEQFF; DNA: TGCGCCAGCAGCCGAGGTTCGGGACTAGCGGGGGCGAGGTACAATGAGCAGTTCTTC
size: -; J: TRBJ2-7; V: TRBV29-1; D: -; length: 15; CDR3: CSVEAKQGPPYEQYF; DNA: TGCAGCGTTGAAGCAAAACAGGGACCCCCCTACGAGCAGTACTTC
size: -; J: TRBJ2-1; V: TRBV7-9; D: TRBD2; length: 15; CDR3: CASSLLAGGLNEQFF; DNA: TGTGCCAGCAGCCTACTAGCGGGAGGGCTAAATGAGCAGTTCTTC
size: -; J: TRBJ1-1; V: TRBV5-1; D: -; length: 13; CDR3: CASSWNTGTEAFF; DNA: TGCGCCAGCAGTTGGAATACTGGCACTGAAGCTTTCTTT
size: -; J: TRBJ2-7; V: TRBV4-3; D: -; length: 14; CDR3: CASSRWVGSYEQYF; DNA: TGCGCCAGCAGCCGCTGGGTCGGCTCCTACGAGCAGTACTTC
size: -; J: TRBJ2-5; V: TRBV4-3; D: TRBD1; length: 15; CDR3: CASSQSRTGGKTQYF; DNA: TGCGCCAGCAGCCAATCCCGGACAGGGGGAAAGACCCAGTACTTC
size: -; J: TRBJ2-2; V: TRBV10-3; D: TRBD1; length: 13; CDR3: CAIGTGNTGELFF; DNA: TGTGCCATAGGGACAGGGAACACCGGGGAGCTGTTTTTT
size: -; J: TRBJ2-3; V: TRBV7-2; D: -; length: 16; CDR3: CASSISTALRTDTQYF; DNA: TGTGCCAGCAGCATAAGCACTGCCCTCCGCACAGATACGCAGTATTTT
size: once; J: TRBJ2-2; V: TRBV9; D: -; length: 17; CDR3: CASSVEGFVVGTGELFF; DNA: TGTGCCAGCAGCGTAGAAGGGTTTGTGGTTGGCACCGGGGAGCTGTTTTTT
size: -; J: TRBJ1-2; V: TRBV30; D: TRBD1; length: 11; CDR3: CAYHKGQRYTF; DNA: TGTGCCTACCATAAGGGACAGCGGTACACCTTC
size: -; J: TRBJ1-1; V: TRBV5-4; D: -; length: 12; CDR3: CASSLEVGGVFF; DNA: TGTGCCAGCAGCTTGGAAGTTGGCGGGGTTTTCTTT
size: -; J: TRBJ1-6; V: TRBV7-8; D: TRBD1; length: 14; CDR3: CASTLGRGDSPLHF; DNA: TGTGCCAGCACCCTGGGCAGGGGGGATTCACCCCTCCACTTT
size: -; J: TRBJ2-2; V: TRBV4-1; D: -; length: 17; CDR3: CASSQDPDSTRTGELFF; DNA: TGCGCCAGCAGCCAAGATCCCGACAGTACAAGGACCGGGGAGCTGTTTTTT
size: -; J: TRBJ1-5; V: TRBV19; D: TRBD1; length: 15; CDR3: CASSVGQGAFQPQHF; DNA: TGTGCCAGTTCAGTTGGGCAGGGGGCGTTTCAGCCCCAGCATTTT
size: -; J: TRBJ2-7; V: TRBV14; D: -; length: 13; CDR3: CASSQVLVGEQYF; DNA: TGTGCCAGCAGCCAAGTTTTGGTAGGCGAGCAGTACTTC
size: -; J: TRBJ2-7; V: TRBV6-6; D: -; length: 15; CDR3: CASSYGQEGGYEQYF; DNA: TGTGCCAGCAGTTACGGTCAGGAGGGAGGCTACGAGCAGTACTTC